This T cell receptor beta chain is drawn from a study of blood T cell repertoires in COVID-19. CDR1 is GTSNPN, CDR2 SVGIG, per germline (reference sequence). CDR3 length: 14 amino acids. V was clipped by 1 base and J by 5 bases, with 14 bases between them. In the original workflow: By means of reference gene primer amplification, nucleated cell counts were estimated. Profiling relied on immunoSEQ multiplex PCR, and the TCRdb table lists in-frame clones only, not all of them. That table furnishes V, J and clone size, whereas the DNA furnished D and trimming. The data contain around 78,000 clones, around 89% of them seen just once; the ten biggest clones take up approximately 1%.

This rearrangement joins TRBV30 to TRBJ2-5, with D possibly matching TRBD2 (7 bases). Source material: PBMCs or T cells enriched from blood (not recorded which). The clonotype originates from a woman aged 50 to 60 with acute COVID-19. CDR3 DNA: TGTGCCTGGAGTGGGGGCAGGGGAGGGGAGACCCAGTACTTC. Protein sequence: CAWSGGRGGETQYF.